This entry lists 22 T cell receptor beta chains sequenced from one sample in a study of cytomegalovirus exposure and HLA in healthy donors. PCR involved 60 Vbeta and 13 Jbeta primers. Some clones are missing from TCRdb's copy, which holds only in-frame ones; the method was immunoSEQ multiplex PCR. The sample has approximately 170,000 clones; under 90% are singletons. Sample: PBMCs. The receptors derive from a male donor in good health and CMV-seronegative.

The J gene is TRBJ2-1, the V gene TRBV19; maybe TRBD1 (7 bases). Trimming left V 3 bases short and J 8 bases short, with 17 bases between. The CDR3 spans 15 residues. Germline V gene lookup returns CDR1 LNHDA and CDR2 SQIVND (reference sequence). The CDR3 bases are TGTGCCAGTAGTATTTCAGGGGGGCCGCGGGATGAGCAGTTCTTC. It yields the protein CASSISGGPRDEQFF.

This chain links TRBV10-3 with TRBJ2-7, with TRBD1 matching over 9 bases. Germline values: CDR1 ENHRY, CDR2 SYGVKD. Trimming took 0 bases from V and 6 from J; bases not matched to a gene: 3. CDR3 size: 14 residues. CDR3 nucleotide sequence: TGTGCCATCAGTGAGTCGGGACAGGGTGGCGAGCAGTACTTC. It specifies CAISESGQGGEQYF.

This clone has more than one count but fewer than ten. The chain couples TRBV9 to TRBJ2-2, with 11 bases identical to TRBD2. V was pared by 2 bases and J by 6 bases, with 9 bases of the junction left unmatched. Germline-derived CDR1 and CDR2 are SGDLS and YYNGEE. The CDR3 runs to 17 residues. The CDR3 coding sequence is TGTGCCAGCAGCGTTGGCACTAGCGGGAGCCAATCCGGGGAGCTGTTTTTT. This codes for CASSVGTSGSQSGELFF.

The genes are TRBV6-5 and TRBJ2-7, with 8 bases lining up with TRBD1. CDR1 MNHEY and CDR2 SVGAGI come from the germline V gene. This CDR3 spans 15 amino acids. V shed 6 bases, J shed 1 base, and the junction held 8 bases outside the gene matches. The chain's CDR3 is CASRPSRGLSYEQYF. In DNA, the CDR3 is TGTGCCAGCAGGCCCAGCAGGGGGCTATCCTACGAGCAGTACTTC.

This clone appeared once. The V and J genes are TRBV5-1 and TRBJ1-4; 9 nucleotides line up with TRBD1. V shed 4 bases, J shed 8 bases, and the junction held 6 bases outside the gene matches. The CDR3 is 14 amino acids. In germline, CDR1 is SGHRS, CDR2 YFSETQ. The CDR3 region is CASSPGQGREKLFF. The CDR3 nucleotides are TGCGCCAGCAGCCCGGGACAGGGACGGGAAAAACTGTTTTTT.

This clone was counted between two and nine times. The chain is built from TRBV5-1 and TRBJ1-4, with 9 bases aligning to TRBD1. The ends lost 3 bases at V and 7 bases at J; junction bases unmatched: 7. This CDR3 has 15 residues. Germline loops: CDR1 SGHRS, CDR2 YFSETQ. The CDR3 DNA sequence: TGCGCCAGCAGCTCGGGGACAGGGTCAAGTGAAAAACTGTTTTTT. Protein: CASSSGTGSSEKLFF.

The chain uses TRBV19 and TRBJ2-3, with a weak D call TRBD1 (6 bases). V was clipped by 2 bases and J by 3 bases, with 24 bases between them. The germline V gene has CDR1 LNHDA and CDR2 SQIVND (reference sequence). There are 19 residues in the CDR3. CDR3 region: CASSISSPRGRGPTDTQYF. As DNA, the CDR3 is TGTGCCAGTAGTATATCCTCCCCCAGGGGACGGGGACCGACAGATACGCAGTATTTT.

This clone showed up just a few times. This chain links TRBV27 with TRBJ1-5; 7 nucleotides line up with TRBD1. CDR3 length: 16 residues. Germline V gene sequence: CDR1 MNHEY, CDR2 SMNVEV (reference sequence). The V segment lost 7 bases and the J segment 0 bases; nucleotides outside the gene matches: 9. CDR3 DNA: TGTGCCAGCAAGAGGACAGGAGAGATTAGCAATCAGCCCCAGCATTTT. Translation gives CASKRTGEISNQPQHF.

V usage is TRBV29-1 and J usage is TRBJ2-3; 11 bases fit TRBD2. The germline V gene has CDR1 SQVTM and CDR2 ANQGSEA. This CDR3 has 16 residues. The V and J ends lost 7 bases and 0 bases, in that order; junction bases with no gene match: 9. CDR3 region: CSGTGTSGASTDTQYF. DNA of the CDR3: TGCAGCGGAACCGGGACTAGCGGAGCTAGCACAGATACGCAGTATTTT.

The CDR3 DNA reads as TGTGCCAGCAGCCCCAGGTTGGGGGCTGGGGAGCAGTACTTC. Its protein is CASSPRLGAGEQYF. The rearrangement uses TRBV9 and TRBJ2-7, with D possibly matching TRBD1 (6 bases). CDR3 length: 14 amino acids. The V gene's germline CDR1 is SGDLS and CDR2 YYNGEE. V lost 4 bases, J lost 7 bases, and 18 bases lay in between.

This clone was observed a handful of times. The chain combines TRBV4-3 with TRBJ2-3; TRBD1 might be the D (6 bases). Trimming left V 0 bases short and J 1 base short, with 14 bases between. The CDR3 has 17 amino acids. Germline values: CDR1 LGHNA, CDR2 YSLEER. The CDR3 nucleotides are TGCGCCAGCAGCCAAGATTGGTATGGGACACGCACAGATACGCAGTATTTT. Protein product: CASSQDWYGTRTDTQYF.

The chain recombines TRBV27 with TRBJ2-1; TRBD2 aligns across 11 bases. V shed 5 bases, J shed 4 bases, and the junction held 10 bases outside the gene matches. The CDR3 is 17 residues long. Germline CDR1 is MNHEY and CDR2 is SMNVEV (reference sequence). Here the CDR3 reads CASSPTQGLAVYNEQFF. For the CDR3, the DNA is TGTGCCAGCAGTCCGACACAGGGACTAGCGGTTTACAATGAGCAGTTCTTC.

V usage is TRBV4-1 and J usage is TRBJ1-1; 9 nucleotides line up with TRBD1. V was pared by 2 bases and J by 4 bases, with 5 bases of the junction left unmatched. Germline assignment: CDR1 MGHRA and CDR2 YSYEKL. This CDR3 has 15 residues. CDR3 DNA sequence: TGCGCCAGCAGCCAACACGGACAGGGGCTCACTGAAGCTTTCTTT. This sequence encodes CASSQHGQGLTEAFF.

This sequence joins TRBV6-5 and TRBJ2-5; 8 nucleotides agree with TRBD1. V trimming: 6 bases; J trimming: 4 bases; junction bases outside the gene matches: 7. This CDR3 has 14 amino acids. Germline CDR1 is MNHEY and CDR2 is SVGAGI. In DNA, the CDR3 is TGTGCCAGCAGCGTTTCCAGGGGGCGAGAGACCCAGTACTTC. Its protein product is CASSVSRGRETQYF.

CDR3 loop: CASSLQTDRGKLFF. CDR3 nucleotide sequence: TGTGCCAGCAGTTTACAAACCGACAGGGGGAAACTGTTTTTT. The chain links TRBV28 to TRBJ1-4, with 9 bases that match TRBD1. After removal of 2 bases from V and 11 bases from J, the junction contained 6 bases not matched to a gene. Looked up from germline, CDR1 is MDHEN and CDR2 is SYDVKM. CDR3 length: 14 amino acids.

The V call is TRBV18, the J call TRBJ2-3; 8 nucleotides agree with TRBD2. CDR1 is KGHSH, CDR2 LQKENI, per germline. The V gene end was trimmed by 4 bases and the J gene end by 5 bases; junction bases not matched to a gene: 11. This CDR3 comprises 16 residues. This chain's CDR3 is CASSLGGAGAGDTQYF. For the CDR3, the DNA is TGTGCCAGCTCACTTGGGGGAGCGGGAGCGGGAGATACGCAGTATTTT.

The V call is TRBV18, the J call TRBJ2-7; no definite D call. The CDR3 is 13 residues long. Trimming removed 3 bases from V and 4 bases from J, with 10 bases in between. CDR1 is KGHSH, CDR2 LQKENI, per germline. The CDR3 nucleotides are TGTGCCAGCTCACCGATTACCGAGTACGAGCAGTACTTC. Protein sequence: CASSPITEYEQYF.

This clone was seen a handful of times. The chain couples TRBV6-5 to TRBJ2-5; D unclear. CDR1 is MNHEY and CDR2 is SVGAGI in the germline V gene. The CDR3 totals 15 residues. Trimming took 0 bases from V and 2 from J, leaving 10 bases between them. CDR3: CASSYSRHPQETQYF. The CDR3 DNA is TGTGCCAGCAGTTACTCTAGACATCCTCAAGAGACCCAGTACTTC.

The sample holds a few counts of this clone. The chain uses TRBV10-3 and TRBJ1-1; perhaps TRBD1 as D (5 bases). This CDR3 has 12 amino acids. Germline CDR1 ENHRY, CDR2 SYGVKD. V lost 2 bases and J 6 bases, leaving 7 bases between the germline ends. This CDR3 reads CAISEGASEAFF. The CDR3 region has the DNA TGTGCCATCAGTGAGGGGGCCTCTGAAGCTTTCTTT.

V gene TRBV6-1 combines with J gene TRBJ2-5; D is possibly TRBD2 (5 bases). The CDR3 totals 11 residues. Germline loops: CDR1 MNHNS, CDR2 SASEGT. With 6 bases removed from V and 11 bases from J, the gap between germline ends came to 13 bases. The CDR3 loop reads CASRDWAPQYF. The CDR3 coding sequence is TGTGCCAGCAGGGACTGGGCGCCGCAGTACTTC.

J is TRBJ2-3 and V is TRBV4-1; 7 nucleotides agree with TRBD1. Per the germline V gene, CDR1 is MGHRA and CDR2 is YSYEKL. V was pared by 0 bases and J by 6 bases, with 6 bases of the junction left unmatched. The CDR3 is made up of 15 amino acids. The CDR3: CASSQDRGTSDTQYF. The CDR3 bases are TGCGCCAGCAGCCAAGACAGGGGGACAAGCGATACGCAGTATTTT.

The J gene is TRBJ2-7, the V gene TRBV11-1, with D possibly TRBD1 on 6 matching bases. The V and J ends lost 2 bases and 5 bases respectively, with 16 bases between them. Germline-derived CDR1 and CDR2 are SGHAT and FQDESV (reference sequence). The CDR3 covers 15 residues. The CDR3 sequence is CASSLLPQGSNEQYF. CDR3 nucleotide sequence: TGTGCCAGCAGCTTACTCCCTCAGGGGTCCAACGAGCAGTACTTC.